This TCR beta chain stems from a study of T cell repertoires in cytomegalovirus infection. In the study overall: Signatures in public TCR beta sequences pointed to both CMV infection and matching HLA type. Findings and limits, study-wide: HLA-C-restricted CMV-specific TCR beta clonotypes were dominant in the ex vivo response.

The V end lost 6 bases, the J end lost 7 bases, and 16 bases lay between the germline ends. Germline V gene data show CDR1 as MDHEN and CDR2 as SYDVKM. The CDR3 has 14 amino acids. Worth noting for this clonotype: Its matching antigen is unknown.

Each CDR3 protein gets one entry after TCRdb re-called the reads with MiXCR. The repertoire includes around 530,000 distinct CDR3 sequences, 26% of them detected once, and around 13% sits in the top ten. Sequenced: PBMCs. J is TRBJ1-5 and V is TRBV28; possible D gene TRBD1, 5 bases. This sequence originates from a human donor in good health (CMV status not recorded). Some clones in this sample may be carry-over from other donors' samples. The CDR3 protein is CASRGGGGGQPQHF. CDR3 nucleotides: TGTGCCAGCAGGGGGGGGGGGGGGGGGCAGCCCCAGCATTTT.